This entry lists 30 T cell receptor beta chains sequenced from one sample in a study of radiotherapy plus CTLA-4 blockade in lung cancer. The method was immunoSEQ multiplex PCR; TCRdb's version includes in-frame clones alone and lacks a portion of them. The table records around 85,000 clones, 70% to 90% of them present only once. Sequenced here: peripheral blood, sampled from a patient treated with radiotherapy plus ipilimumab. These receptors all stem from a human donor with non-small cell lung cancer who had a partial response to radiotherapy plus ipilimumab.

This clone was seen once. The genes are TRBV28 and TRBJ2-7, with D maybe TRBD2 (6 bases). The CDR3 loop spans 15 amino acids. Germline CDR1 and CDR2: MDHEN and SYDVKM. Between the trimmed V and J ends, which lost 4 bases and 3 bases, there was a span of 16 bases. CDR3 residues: CASSSQGEGGYEQYF. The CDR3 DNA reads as TGTGCCAGCAGTTCCCAGGGCGAGGGAGGCTACGAGCAGTACTTC. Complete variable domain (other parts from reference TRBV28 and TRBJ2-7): DVKVTQSSRYLVKRTGEKVFLECVQDMDHENMFWYRQDPGLGLRLIYFSYDVKMKEKGDIPEGYSVSREKKERFSLILESASTNQTSMYLCASSSQGEGGYEQYFGPGTRLTVT.

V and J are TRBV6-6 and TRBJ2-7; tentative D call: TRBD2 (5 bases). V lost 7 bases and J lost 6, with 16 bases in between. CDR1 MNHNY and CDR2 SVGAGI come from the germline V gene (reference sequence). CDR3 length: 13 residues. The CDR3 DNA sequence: TGTGCCAGCACGCCAACGACCGGGGTCGAGCAGTACTTC. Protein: CASTPTTGVEQYF.

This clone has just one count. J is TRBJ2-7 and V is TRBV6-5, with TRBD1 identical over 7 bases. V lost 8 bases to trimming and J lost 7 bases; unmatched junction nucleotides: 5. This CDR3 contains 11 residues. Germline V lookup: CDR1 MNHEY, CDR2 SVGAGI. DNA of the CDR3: TGTGCCAGCGGGACAGTAGGGGAGCAGTACTTC. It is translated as CASGTVGEQYF.

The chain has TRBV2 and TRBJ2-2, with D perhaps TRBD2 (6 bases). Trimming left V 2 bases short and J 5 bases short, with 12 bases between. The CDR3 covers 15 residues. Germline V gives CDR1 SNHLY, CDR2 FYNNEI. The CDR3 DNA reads TGTGCCAGCAGTGAACATGGTGGGGGGACCGGGGAGCTGTTTTTT. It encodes CASSEHGGGTGELFF.

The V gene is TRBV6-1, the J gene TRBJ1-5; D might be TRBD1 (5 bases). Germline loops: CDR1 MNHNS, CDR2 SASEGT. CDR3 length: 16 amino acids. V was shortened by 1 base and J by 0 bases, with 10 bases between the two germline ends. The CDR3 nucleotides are TGTGCCAGCAGTGAAGGGACACATTATAGCAATCAGCCCCAGCATTTT. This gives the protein CASSEGTHYSNQPQHF.

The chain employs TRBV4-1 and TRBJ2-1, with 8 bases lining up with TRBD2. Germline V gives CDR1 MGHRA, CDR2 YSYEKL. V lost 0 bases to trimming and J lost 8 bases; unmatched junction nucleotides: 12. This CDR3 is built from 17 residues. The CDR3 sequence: CASSQDKGYSRGDEQFF. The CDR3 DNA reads TGCGCCAGCAGCCAAGATAAAGGGTACTCGCGGGGGGATGAGCAGTTCTTC.

This chain's CDR3 is CASRPVGGAGPGELFF. In nucleotides, the CDR3 is TGTGCCAGCAGGCCCGTGGGAGGGGCTGGGCCCGGGGAGCTGTTTTTT. This chain uses TRBV13 with TRBJ2-2, with 7 positions matching TRBD2. Germline V gene data show CDR1 as PRHDT and CDR2 as FYEKMQ (reference sequence). The junction had 13 bases not matched to a gene; V was cut back by 6 bases and J by 6 bases. The CDR3 is 16 residues long.

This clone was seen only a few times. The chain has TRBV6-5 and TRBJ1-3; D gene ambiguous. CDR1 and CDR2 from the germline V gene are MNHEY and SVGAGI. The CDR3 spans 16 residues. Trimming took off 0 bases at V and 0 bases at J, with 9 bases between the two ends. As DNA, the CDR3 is TGTGCCAGCAGTTACTCGAGGGCTCACTCTGGAAACACCATATATTTT. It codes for CASSYSRAHSGNTIYF.

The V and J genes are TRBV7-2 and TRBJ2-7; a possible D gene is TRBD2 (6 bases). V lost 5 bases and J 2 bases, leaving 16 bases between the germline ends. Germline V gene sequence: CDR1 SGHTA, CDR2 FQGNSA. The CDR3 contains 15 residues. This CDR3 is CASSPGDLIPYEQYF. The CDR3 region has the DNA TGTGCCAGCAGCCCGGGAGACCTTATCCCCTACGAGCAGTACTTC.

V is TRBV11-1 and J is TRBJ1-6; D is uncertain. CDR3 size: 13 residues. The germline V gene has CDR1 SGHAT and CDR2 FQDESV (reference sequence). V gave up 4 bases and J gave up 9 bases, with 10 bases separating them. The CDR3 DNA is TGTGCCAGCAGCTCCCTCCTCGGTTCACCCCTCCACTTT. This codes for CASSSLLGSPLHF.

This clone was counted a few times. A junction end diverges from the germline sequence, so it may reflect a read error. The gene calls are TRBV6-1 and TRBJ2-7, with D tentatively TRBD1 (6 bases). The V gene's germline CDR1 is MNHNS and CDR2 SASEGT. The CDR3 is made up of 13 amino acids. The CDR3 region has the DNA TGTGCCAGCCGTGACAGGCCCGCCTACGAGCAGTACTTC. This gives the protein CASRDRPAYEQYF.

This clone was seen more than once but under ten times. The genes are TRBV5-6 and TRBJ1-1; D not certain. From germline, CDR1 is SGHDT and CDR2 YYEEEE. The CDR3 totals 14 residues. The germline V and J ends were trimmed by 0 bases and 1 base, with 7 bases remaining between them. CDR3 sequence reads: CASSLGAGNTEAFF. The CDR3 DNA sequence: TGTGCCAGCAGCTTGGGCGCGGGGAACACTGAAGCTTTCTTT.

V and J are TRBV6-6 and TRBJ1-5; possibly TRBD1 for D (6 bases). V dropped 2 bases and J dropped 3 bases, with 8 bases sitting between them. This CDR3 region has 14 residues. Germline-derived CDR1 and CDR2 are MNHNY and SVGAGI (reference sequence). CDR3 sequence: CASSYTGFNQPQHF. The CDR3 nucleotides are TGTGCCAGCAGTTACACAGGGTTCAATCAGCCCCAGCATTTT.

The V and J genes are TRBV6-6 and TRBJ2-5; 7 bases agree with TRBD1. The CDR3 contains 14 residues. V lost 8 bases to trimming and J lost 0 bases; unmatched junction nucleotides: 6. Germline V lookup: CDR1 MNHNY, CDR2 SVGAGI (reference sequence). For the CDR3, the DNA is TGTGCCAGCTCCGGGACAGCCTACCAAGAGACCCAGTACTTC. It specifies CASSGTAYQETQYF.

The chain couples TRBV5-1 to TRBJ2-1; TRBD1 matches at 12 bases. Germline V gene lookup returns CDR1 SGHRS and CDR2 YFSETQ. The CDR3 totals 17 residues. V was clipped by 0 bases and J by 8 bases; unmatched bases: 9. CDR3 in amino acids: CASSLELGDRGLYEQFF. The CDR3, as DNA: TGCGCCAGCAGCTTGGAGCTGGGGGACAGGGGGCTGTATGAGCAGTTCTTC.

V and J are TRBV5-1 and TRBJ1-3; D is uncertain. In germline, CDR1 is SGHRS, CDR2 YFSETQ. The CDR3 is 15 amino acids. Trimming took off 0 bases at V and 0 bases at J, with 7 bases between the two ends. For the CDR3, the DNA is TGCGCCAGCAGCTTGGCTACGAACTCTGGAAACACCATATATTTT. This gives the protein CASSLATNSGNTIYF. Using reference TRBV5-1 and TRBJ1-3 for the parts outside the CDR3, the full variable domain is KAGVTQTPRYLIKTRGQQVTLSCSPISGHRSVSWYQQTPGQGLQFLFEYFSETQRNKGNFPGRFSGRQFSNSRSEMNVSTLELGDSALYLCASSLATNSGNTIYFGEGSWLTVV.

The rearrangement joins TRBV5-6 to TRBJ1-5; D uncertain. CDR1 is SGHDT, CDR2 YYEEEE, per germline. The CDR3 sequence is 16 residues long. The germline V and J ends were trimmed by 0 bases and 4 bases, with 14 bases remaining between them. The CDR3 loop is CASSLGSGLGNQPQHF. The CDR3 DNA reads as TGTGCCAGCAGCTTGGGTTCCGGACTGGGTAATCAGCCCCAGCATTTT.

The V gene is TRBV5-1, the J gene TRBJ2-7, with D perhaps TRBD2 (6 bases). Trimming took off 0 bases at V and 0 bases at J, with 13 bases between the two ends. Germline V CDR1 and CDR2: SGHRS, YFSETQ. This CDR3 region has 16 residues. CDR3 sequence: CASSLDVGSFSYEQYF. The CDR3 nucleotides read TGCGCCAGCAGCTTGGATGTCGGGAGTTTCTCCTACGAGCAGTACTTC.

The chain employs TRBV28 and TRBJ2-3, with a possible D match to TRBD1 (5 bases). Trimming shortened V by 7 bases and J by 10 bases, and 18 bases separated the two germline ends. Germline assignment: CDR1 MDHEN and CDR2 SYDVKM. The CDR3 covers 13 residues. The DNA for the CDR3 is TGTGCCAGCACGCAGGGCAGGGTAAACGCGCAGTATTTT. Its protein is CASTQGRVNAQYF.

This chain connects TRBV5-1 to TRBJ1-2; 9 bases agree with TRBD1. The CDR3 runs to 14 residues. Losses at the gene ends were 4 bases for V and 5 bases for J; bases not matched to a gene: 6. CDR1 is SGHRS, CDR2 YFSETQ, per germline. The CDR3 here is CASSAETGGYGYTF. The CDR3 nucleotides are TGCGCCAGCAGCGCCGAGACAGGGGGGTATGGCTACACCTTC. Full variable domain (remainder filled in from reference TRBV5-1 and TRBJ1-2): KAGVTQTPRYLIKTRGQQVTLSCSPISGHRSVSWYQQTPGQGLQFLFEYFSETQRNKGNFPGRFSGRQFSNSRSEMNVSTLELGDSALYLCASSAETGGYGYTFGSGTRLTVV.

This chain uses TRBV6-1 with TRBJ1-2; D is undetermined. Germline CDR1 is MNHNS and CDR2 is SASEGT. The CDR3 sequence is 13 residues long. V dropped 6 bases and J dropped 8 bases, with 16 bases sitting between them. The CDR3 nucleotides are TGTGCCAGCAGCCCCCCCACGGTCGCCGGCTACACCTTC. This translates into CASSPPTVAGYTF.

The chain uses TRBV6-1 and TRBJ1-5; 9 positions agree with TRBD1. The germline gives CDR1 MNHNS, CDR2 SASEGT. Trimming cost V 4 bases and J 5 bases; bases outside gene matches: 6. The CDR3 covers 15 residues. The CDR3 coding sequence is TGTGCCAGCAGTGGGGACAGGGCAGGCGATCAGCCCCAGCATTTT. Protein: CASSGDRAGDQPQHF.

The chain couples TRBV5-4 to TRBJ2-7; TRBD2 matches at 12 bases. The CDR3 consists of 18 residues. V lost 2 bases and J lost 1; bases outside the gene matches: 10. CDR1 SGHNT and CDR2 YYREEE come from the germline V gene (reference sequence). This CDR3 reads CASSFRTSGKRGSYEQYF. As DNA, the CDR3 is TGTGCCAGCAGCTTCAGGACTAGCGGGAAGAGGGGGTCCTACGAGCAGTACTTC.

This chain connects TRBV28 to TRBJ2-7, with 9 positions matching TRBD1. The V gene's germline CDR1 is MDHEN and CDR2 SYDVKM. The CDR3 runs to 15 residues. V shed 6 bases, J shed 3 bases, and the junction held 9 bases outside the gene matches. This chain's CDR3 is CASSERQGDVYEQYV. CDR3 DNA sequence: TGTGCCAGCAGCGAAAGACAGGGGGACGTCTACGAGCAGTACGTC.

The chain's CDR3 is CASSSFSFDSGRARSSYEQYV. CDR3 nucleotide sequence: TGTGCCAGCAGTTCGTTCTCTTTTGACAGCGGGCGGGCCCGGAGCTCCTACGAGCAGTACGTC. V and J are TRBV28 and TRBJ2-7; D is possibly TRBD2 (6 bases). The CDR3 is 21 amino acids. V was trimmed by 4 bases and J by 0 bases, leaving 31 bases between them. From germline, CDR1 is MDHEN and CDR2 SYDVKM.

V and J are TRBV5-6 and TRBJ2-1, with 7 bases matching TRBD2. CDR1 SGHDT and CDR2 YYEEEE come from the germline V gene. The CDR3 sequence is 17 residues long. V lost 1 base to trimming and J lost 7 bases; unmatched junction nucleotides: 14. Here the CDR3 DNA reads TGTGCCAGCAGCTTGAAGAGTAAGGGCGGGAGTCTGAATGAGCAGTTCTTC. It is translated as CASSLKSKGGSLNEQFF.

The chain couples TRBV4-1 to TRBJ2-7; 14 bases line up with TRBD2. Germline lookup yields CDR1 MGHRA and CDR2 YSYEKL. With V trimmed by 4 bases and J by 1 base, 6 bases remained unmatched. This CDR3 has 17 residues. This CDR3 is CASSRGLAGGSSYEQYF. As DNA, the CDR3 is TGCGCCAGCAGCCGAGGACTAGCGGGAGGTTCTTCCTACGAGCAGTACTTC.

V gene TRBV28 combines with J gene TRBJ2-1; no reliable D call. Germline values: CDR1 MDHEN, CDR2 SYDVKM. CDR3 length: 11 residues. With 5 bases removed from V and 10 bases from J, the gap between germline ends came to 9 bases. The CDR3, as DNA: TGTGCCAGCAGTACGGAGAAAGAGCAGTTCTTC. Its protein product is CASSTEKEQFF.

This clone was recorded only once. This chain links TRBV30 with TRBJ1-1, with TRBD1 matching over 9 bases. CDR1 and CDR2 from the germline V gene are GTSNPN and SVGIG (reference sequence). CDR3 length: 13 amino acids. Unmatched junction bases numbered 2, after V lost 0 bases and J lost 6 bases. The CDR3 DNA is TGTGCCTGGAGTGTACAGGGGGCGGCTGAAGCTTTCTTT. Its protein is CAWSVQGAAEAFF.

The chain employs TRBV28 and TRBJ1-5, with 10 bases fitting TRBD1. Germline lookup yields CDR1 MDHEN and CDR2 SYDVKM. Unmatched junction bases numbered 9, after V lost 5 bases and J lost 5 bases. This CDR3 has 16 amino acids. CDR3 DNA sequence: TGTGCCAGCAGTCGACCGGGACAGGGGAGACATCAGCCCCAGCATTTT. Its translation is CASSRPGQGRHQPQHF.